The source of this T cell receptor (beta chain) is a study of shared clonotypes between healthy human individuals. As to this clone: Its specificity is unknown.

Study-level results: Blood alone was sampled, and tissue repertoires likely differ. Incomplete sequencing of sorted subsets was indicated by rarefaction despite large depth. Among non-shared clonotypes, generation probabilities were lower than among those shared by all four donors. What naive subsets generally showed was a larger estimated richness than memory subsets showed.

The CDR3 runs to 14 residues. V was shortened by 4 bases and J by 4 bases, with 13 bases between the two germline ends. Looked up from germline, CDR1 is MNHEY and CDR2 is SMNVEV (reference sequence). The table came from immunoSEQ multiplex PCR; TCRdb's copy has only in-frame clones and leaves some out. The data hold millions of clones, with about 95% observed a single time. Only CD45RO-negative cells positively selected for CCR7 counted as naive CD8 cells, so terminally differentiated effector memory CD45RA+ cells were excluded. The chain links TRBV27 to TRBJ1-2, with D uncertain. Material for sequencing was naive CD8+ T cells sorted from blood. This clonotype was sampled from a man between 18 and 35 years old in good health. The CDR3 sequence: CASSSTPHLYGYTF. The CDR3 DNA reads TGTGCCAGCAGTTCCACACCGCATCTCTATGGCTACACCTTC.